The source of this T cell receptor beta chain is a study of cytomegalovirus exposure and HLA in healthy donors. Primers for the PCR totalled 60 Vbeta and 13 Jbeta. Sequenced by immunoSEQ multiplex PCR; TCRdb stores in-frame clones only, minus some. Among 84,000 or so clones listed, less than 75% were seen once. The junction had 8 bases not matched to a gene; V was cut back by 5 bases and J by 2 bases. Germline loops: CDR1 MDHEN, CDR2 SYDVKM. The CDR3 sequence is 15 residues long. The sequencing input was PBMCs. This chain connects TRBV28 to TRBJ1-2, with 7 nucleotides matching TRBD1. This clonotype was obtained from a woman between 25 and 40 years old in good health and CMV-seropositive. The CDR3: CASSPHMTGNYGYTF. CDR3 sequence (DNA): TGTGCCAGCAGTCCACATATGACAGGGAACTATGGCTACACCTTC.